This TCR beta chain emerged from a study of technical replicates of blood from a few donors. The protocol was immunoSEQ multiplex PCR, while the TCRdb copy is restricted to in-frame clones and leaves out a portion. The data hold about 56,000 clones, with over 90% observed a single time. The CDR3 extends over 15 amino acids. Germline-derived CDR1 and CDR2 are LNHDA and SQIVND (reference sequence). V was clipped by 1 base and J by 3 bases, with 10 bases between them. Sequenced: PBMCs. This TCR came from a human donor in good health. Some clones in this sample may be carry-over from other donors' samples. The gene calls are TRBV19 and TRBJ2-1; D might be TRBD2 (6 bases). The CDR3 sequence is CASSIAGAYYNEQFF. Here the CDR3 DNA reads TGTGCCAGTAGTATAGCGGGAGCCTACTACAATGAGCAGTTCTTC.